Listed below are T cell receptor beta chains from one sample, sequenced in a study of a mutant IDH1 vaccine in newly diagnosed glioma. These receptors' targets are unknown. Method: immunoSEQ multiplex PCR; TCRdb's copy keeps in-frame clones and lacks some. In the table there are 35,000 to 50,000 clones, about 83% of which are singletons. The sequencing here drew on PBMCs, taken from a glioma patient whose treatment included an IDH1 peptide vaccine. The receptors derive from a woman aged 45-65 years with glioma. Both conserved end residues are trimmed from each CDR3. The order of the fields is V gene, clone size, J gene, CDR3 protein. The size of a clone is reported for some rows only, either as once, few or many, or as a class for expanded clones.

>TRBV2|few|TRBJ1-5
ASSDPYSGQPQH
>TRBV5-6|-|TRBJ2-7
ASSSRGRYYEQY
>TRBV6-5|-|TRBJ1-2
ASSRRENYGYT
>TRBV6-1|-|TRBJ1-1
ASGRQGYTEAF
>TRBV29-1|-|TRBJ2-7
SVEYPGSSYEQY
>TRBV6-5|-|TRBJ1-1
ASSYRGTLNTEAF
>TRBV11-2|-|TRBJ1-2
ASSPVNTRLGYT
>TRBV7-2|once|TRBJ1-6
ASSLVGQDNSPLH
>TRBV2|-|TRBJ1-1
ASRVDRGLRNTEAF
>TRBV18|-|TRBJ2-7
ASSLREQGAYEQY
>TRBV21-1|once|TRBJ1-1
ASSKAGHGNTEAF
>TRBV12-5|-|TRBJ2-3
ASGLGSTRDTQY
>TRBV10-1|few|TRBJ1-6
ARNSPLH
>TRBV27|once|TRBJ2-7
ASSLSVGGEQY
>TRBV11-1|few|TRBJ2-7
ASSWASSSEQY
>TRBV2|-|TRBJ1-5
ASSPLGVGNQPQH
>TRBV7-9|-|TRBJ2-3
ASSAFFLGSTDTQY
>TRBV27|-|TRBJ2-7
ASSSSSTGSYEQY
>TRBV5-1|few|TRBJ2-1
ASSLVGAGAYNEQF
>TRBV5-5|-|TRBJ2-5
ASSLVRETQY
>TRBV2|-|TRBJ1-1
ASSEMAEAF
>TRBV10-1|-|TRBJ2-7
ASSDGFYEQY
>TRBV7-8|-|TRBJ1-5
ASSLSRQPQH
>TRBV15|-|TRBJ2-3
ATSRVSGRTDTQY
>TRBV5-8|-|TRBJ1-2
ASSQGREASGYT
>TRBV7-8|-|TRBJ2-6
ASSLYPGGSSISGANVLT
>TRBV5-6|-|TRBJ2-5
ASSLFVGGGAETQY
>TRBV5-1|-|TRBJ2-3
ASSPLGAVGTDTQY
>TRBV5-6|-|TRBJ2-1
ASRLGLAGVRNEQF
>TRBV5-5|-|TRBJ1-1
ASSPRFRATEAF
>TRBV4-2|-|TRBJ2-5
ASSQETGLAGVGKTQY
>TRBV10-1|-|TRBJ1-5
ASSELITGSLDQPQH
>TRBV30|-|TRBJ1-4
AWSVQVWEKLF
>TRBV5-6|-|TRBJ1-1
ASSRSNTEAF
>TRBV18|-|TRBJ1-1
ASSPQGDNTEAF
>TRBV6-1|-|TRBJ1-4
ASSEVWRGAKLF
>TRBV2|once|TRBJ1-1
ASSPGGWAEAF
>TRBV6-1|-|TRBJ2-5
ASSDVGGGAWETQY
>TRBV4-2|-|TRBJ1-4
ASSQENRVNEKLF
>TRBV6-6|-|TRBJ2-1
ASSLIAGGKDEQF
>TRBV30|-|TRBJ1-2
AWSGGLGLTDYGYT
>TRBV6-5|-|TRBJ1-1
ASSLDVGGNTEAF
>TRBV19|once|TRBJ1-5
ASSTTDYSNQPQH
>TRBV11-2|few|TRBJ1-2
ASSFNPGRDYT
>TRBV6-1|few|TRBJ2-5
ASSELAGGQETQY
>TRBV7-9|-|TRBJ2-1
ASSLGEGVLLHNEQF
>TRBV14|few|TRBJ2-7
ASSQDLRQY
>TRBV7-2|-|TRBJ2-7
ASSSDRAHLLTYEQY
>TRBV5-6|-|TRBJ2-3
ASTIGLAGADTQY
>TRBV7-9|-|TRBJ1-1
ASSLGTGGVNTEAF
>TRBV5-6|-|TRBJ2-1
ASSFPGESNEQF
>TRBV7-9|-|TRBJ1-4
ASSLEPSPGEKLF
>TRBV5-6|-|TRBJ1-2
ASSQGTGGDYGYT
>TRBV18|-|TRBJ1-1
ASLTDTEAF
>TRBV10-2|-|TRBJ1-5
AGDSNQPQH
>TRBV7-8|-|TRBJ2-5
ASSLTSGETQY